The present T cell receptor (beta chain) was sequenced within a study of blood T cell repertoires in COVID-19. Study members were between 18 and 89 years old and lived in 24 US regions. In germline, CDR1 is KGHSH, CDR2 LQKENI. V shed 2 bases and J 4 bases; nucleotides not matched to a gene: 3. The CDR3 has 14 amino acids. Assay used: immunoSEQ multiplex PCR; TCRdb lists only in-frame clones, some missing. Of about 300,000 clones listed, about 85% are singletons. Sequencing was performed on PBMCs or T cells enriched from blood (not recorded which). The TCR sequence derives from a woman in her 30s who had been exposed to COVID-19. This sequence joins TRBV18 and TRBJ2-3, with 7 bases fitting TRBD1. The DNA for the CDR3 is TGTGCCAGCTCACCAGGGGACAGATCAGATACGCAGTATTTT. This encodes CASSPGDRSDTQYF.